This TCR beta chain was captured by sequencing in a study of blood T cells in healthy people across ages. A word on this clonotype: Its specificity is unknown.

Findings and caveats of the study: The study found more naive CD4+ cells and higher diversity in long-lived than aged donors.

The V gene end was trimmed by 6 bases and the J gene end by 6 bases; junction bases not matched to a gene: 10. The germline V gene has CDR1 SQVTM and CDR2 ANQGSEA. The CDR3 length is 15 residues. Donors were systemically healthy Caucasian individuals from Russia aged about 6 to 95 years. Samples had at least 7 million PBMCs isolated from them. Combining a sample-barcoded 5' primer with a J-beta primer mix, a second PCR ran for roughly 7 to 11 cycles. TCRdb analysed the 5' RACE reads with MiXCR anew, one entry per CDR3 protein. The data show hundreds of thousands of distinct CDR3 sequences, 52% seen once.

The receptor comes from a woman aged 80 or older in good health. Specimen: blood. This chain links TRBV29-1 with TRBJ2-1, with 11 bases aligning to TRBD2. This CDR3 reads CSVKTSGVPLNEQFF. The CDR3 DNA is TGCAGCGTCAAGACTAGCGGGGTTCCCCTCAATGAGCAGTTCTTC.